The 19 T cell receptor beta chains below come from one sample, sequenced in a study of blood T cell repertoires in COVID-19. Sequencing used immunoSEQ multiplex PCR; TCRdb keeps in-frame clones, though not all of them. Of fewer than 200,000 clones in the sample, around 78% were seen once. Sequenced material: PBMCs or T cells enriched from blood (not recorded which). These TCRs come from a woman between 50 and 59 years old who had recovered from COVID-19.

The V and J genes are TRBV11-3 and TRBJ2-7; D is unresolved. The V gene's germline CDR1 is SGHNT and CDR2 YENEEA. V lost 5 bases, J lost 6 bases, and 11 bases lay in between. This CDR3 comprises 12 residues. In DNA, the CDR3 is TGTGCCAGCAGCCTCTTTTCAGGCGAGCAGTACGTC. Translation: CASSLFSGEQYV.

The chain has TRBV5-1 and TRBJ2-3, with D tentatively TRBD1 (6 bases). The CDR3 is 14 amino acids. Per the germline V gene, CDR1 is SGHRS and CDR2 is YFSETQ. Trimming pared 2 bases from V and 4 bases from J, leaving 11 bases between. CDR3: CASSFTGISDTQYF. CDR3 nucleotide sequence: TGCGCCAGCAGCTTTACAGGGATATCAGATACGCAGTATTTT.

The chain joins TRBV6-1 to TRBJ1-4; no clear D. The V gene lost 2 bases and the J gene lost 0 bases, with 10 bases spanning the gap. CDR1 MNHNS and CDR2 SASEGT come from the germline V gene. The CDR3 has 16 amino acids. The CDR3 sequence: CASSEIGSATNEKLFF. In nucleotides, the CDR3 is TGTGCCAGCAGTGAAATCGGGAGTGCAACTAATGAAAAACTGTTTTTT.

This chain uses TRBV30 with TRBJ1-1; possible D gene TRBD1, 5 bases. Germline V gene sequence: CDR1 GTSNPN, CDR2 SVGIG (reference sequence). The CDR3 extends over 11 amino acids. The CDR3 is CAGAHNTEAFF. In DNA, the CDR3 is TGTGCAGGGGCTCACAACACTGAAGCTTTCTTT.

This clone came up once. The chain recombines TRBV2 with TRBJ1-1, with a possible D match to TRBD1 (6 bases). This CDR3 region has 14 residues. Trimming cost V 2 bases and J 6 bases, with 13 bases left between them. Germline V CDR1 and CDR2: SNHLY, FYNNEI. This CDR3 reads CASSESRQVPEAFF. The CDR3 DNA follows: TGTGCCAGCAGTGAATCGCGACAGGTCCCTGAAGCTTTCTTT.

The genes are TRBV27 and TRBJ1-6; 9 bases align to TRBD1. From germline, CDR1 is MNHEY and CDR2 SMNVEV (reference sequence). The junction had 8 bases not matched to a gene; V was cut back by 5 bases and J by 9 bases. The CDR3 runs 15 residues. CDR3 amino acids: CASSIQGQGGSPLHF. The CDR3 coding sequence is TGTGCCAGCAGTATCCAGGGACAGGGCGGTTCACCCCTCCACTTT.

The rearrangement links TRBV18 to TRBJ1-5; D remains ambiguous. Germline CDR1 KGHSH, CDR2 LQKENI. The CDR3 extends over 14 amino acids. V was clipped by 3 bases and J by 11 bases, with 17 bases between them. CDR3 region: CASSPLPRGSAQHF. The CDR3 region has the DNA TGTGCCAGCTCACCCCTACCGAGAGGGTCAGCCCAGCATTTT.

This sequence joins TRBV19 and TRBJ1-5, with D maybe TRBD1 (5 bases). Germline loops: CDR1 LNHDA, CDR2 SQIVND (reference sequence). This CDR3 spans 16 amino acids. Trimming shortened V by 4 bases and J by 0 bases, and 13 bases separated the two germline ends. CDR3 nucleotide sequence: TGTGCCAGTAGTAGGCAGGGCAGTTATAGCAATCAGCCCCAGCATTTT. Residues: CASSRQGSYSNQPQHF.

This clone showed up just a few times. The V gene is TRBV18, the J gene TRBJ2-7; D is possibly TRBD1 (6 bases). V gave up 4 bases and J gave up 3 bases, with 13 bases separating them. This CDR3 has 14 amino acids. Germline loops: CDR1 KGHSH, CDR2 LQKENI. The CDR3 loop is CASSLSGVGYEQYV. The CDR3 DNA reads TGTGCCAGCTCACTGTCAGGGGTGGGCTACGAGCAGTACGTC.

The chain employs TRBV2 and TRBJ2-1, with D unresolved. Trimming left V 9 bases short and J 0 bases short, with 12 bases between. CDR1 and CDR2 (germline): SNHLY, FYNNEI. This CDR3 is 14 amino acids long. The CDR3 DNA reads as TGTGCCAGGTACGAGGCTAGCTCCTACAATGAGCAGTTCTTC. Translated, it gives CARYEASSYNEQFF.

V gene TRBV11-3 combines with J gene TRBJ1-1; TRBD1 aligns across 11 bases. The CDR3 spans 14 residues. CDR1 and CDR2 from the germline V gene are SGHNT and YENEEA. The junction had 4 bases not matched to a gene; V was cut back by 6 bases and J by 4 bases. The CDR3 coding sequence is TGTGCCAGCAGTCCCGGGACAGGGGGCACTGAAGCTTTCTTT. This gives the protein CASSPGTGGTEAFF.

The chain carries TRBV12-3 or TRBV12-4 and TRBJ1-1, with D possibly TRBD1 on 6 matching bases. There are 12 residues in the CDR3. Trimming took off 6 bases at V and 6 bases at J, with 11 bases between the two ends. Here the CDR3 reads CASSRRGPEAFF. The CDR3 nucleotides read TGTGCCAGCAGCCGCAGGGGACCTGAAGCTTTCTTT.

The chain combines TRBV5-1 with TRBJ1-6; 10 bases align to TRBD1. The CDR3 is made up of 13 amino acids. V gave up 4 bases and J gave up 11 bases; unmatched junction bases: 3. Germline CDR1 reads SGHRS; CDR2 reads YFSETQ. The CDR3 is CASSPGQGTPLHF. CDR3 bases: TGCGCCAGCAGCCCGGGACAGGGGACACCCCTCCACTTT.

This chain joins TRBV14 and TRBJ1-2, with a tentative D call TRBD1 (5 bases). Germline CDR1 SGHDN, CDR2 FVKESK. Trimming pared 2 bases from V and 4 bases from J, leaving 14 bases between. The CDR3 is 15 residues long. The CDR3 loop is CASSQRQHSLYGYTF. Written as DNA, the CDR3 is TGTGCCAGCAGCCAAAGACAGCACTCCCTCTATGGCTACACCTTC.

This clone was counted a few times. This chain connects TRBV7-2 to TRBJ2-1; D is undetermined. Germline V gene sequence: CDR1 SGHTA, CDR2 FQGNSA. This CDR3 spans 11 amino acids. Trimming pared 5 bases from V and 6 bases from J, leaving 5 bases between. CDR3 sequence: CASSLLNEQFF. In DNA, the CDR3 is TGTGCCAGCAGCCTACTCAATGAGCAGTTCTTC.

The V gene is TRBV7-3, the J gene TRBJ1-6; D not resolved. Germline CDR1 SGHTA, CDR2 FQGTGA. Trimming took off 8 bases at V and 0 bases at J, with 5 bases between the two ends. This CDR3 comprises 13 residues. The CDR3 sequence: CASGVSYNSPLHF. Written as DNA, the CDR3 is TGTGCCAGCGGAGTCTCCTATAATTCACCCCTCCACTTT.

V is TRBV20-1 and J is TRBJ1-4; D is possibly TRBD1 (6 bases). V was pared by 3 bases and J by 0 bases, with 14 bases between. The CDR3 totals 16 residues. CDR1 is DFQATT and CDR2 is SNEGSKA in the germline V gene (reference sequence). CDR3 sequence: CSASDRTDATNEKLFF. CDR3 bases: TGCAGTGCTAGTGACCGGACAGATGCAACTAATGAAAAACTGTTTTTT.

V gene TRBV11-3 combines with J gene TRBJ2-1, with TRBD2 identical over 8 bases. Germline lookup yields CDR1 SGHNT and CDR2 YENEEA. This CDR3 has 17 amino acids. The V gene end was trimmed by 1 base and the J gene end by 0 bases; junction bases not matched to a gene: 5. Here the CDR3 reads CASSLGVAGSSYNEQFF. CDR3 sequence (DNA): TGTGCCAGCAGCTTAGGGGTAGCGGGGAGCTCCTACAATGAGCAGTTCTTC.

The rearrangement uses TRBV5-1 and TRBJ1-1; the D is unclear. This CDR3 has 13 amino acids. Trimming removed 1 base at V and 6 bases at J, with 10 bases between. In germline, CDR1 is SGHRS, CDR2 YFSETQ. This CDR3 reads CASSLMAGAEAFF. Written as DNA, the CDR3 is TGCGCCAGCAGCTTGATGGCGGGCGCTGAAGCTTTCTTT.